The T cell receptor beta chain described here comes from a study of blood T cell repertoires in COVID-19. For the study at large: Acute and convalescent COVID-19 samples came from the United States, Italy and Spain. The cDNA or gDNA used as material had been derived from T cells, B-cell-depleted T cells, or PBMCs.

In the study's own analysis: Estimated nucleated cell counts came from reference gene primer amplification. Clones were sequenced by immunoSEQ multiplex PCR, and TCRdb holds only the in-frame ones, with some missing. V, J and clone size derive from that table, while D and trimming were established from the DNA sequence. The sample carries about 26,000 clones, roughly 89% recorded once. After removal of 8 bases from V and 1 base from J, the junction contained 3 bases not matched to a gene. The CDR3 loop spans 13 amino acids. Per germline, CDR1 LGHNA and CDR2 YNFKEQ. This clone was recorded only once. V is TRBV4-2 and J is TRBJ2-3, with TRBD2 matching over 7 bases. The origin of this receptor is a woman in her sixties with active COVID-19. The sequencing input was peripheral blood. The CDR3 here is CASLGGGTDTQYF. CDR3 nucleotide sequence: TGTGCCAGCCTTGGGGGGGGCACAGATACGCAGTATTTT.